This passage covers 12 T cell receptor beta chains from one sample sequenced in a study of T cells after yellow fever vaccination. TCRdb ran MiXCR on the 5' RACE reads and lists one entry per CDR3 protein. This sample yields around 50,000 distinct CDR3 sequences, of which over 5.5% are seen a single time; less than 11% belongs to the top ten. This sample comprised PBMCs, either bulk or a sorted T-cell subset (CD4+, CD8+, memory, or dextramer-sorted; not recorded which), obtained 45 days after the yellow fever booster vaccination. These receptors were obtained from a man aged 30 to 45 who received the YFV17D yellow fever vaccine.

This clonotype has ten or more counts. CDR3: CASIAQGVSGTEAFF. CDR3 DNA sequence: TGTGCCAGCATTGCGCAGGGGGTCTCTGGCACTGAAGCTTTCTTT. The chain couples TRBV6-1 to TRBJ1-1; the match to TRBD1 covers 7 bases. From germline, CDR1 is MNHNS and CDR2 SASEGT. The V segment lost 7 bases and the J segment 4 bases; nucleotides outside the gene matches: 12. The CDR3 is 15 amino acids.

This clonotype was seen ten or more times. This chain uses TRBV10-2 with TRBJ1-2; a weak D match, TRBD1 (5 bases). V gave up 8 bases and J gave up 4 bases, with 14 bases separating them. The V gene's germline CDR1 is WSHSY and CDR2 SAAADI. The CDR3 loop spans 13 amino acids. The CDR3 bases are TGCGCCAGCGAGGGGCAAAACGGCTATGGCTACACCTTC. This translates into CASEGQNGYGYTF.

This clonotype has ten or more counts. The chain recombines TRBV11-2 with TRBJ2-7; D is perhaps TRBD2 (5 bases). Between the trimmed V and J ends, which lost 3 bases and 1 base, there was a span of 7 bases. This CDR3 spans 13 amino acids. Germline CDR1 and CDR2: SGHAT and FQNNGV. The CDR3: CASSFPGSYEQYF. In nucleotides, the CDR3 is TGTGCCAGCAGCTTTCCGGGGTCCTACGAGCAGTACTTC.

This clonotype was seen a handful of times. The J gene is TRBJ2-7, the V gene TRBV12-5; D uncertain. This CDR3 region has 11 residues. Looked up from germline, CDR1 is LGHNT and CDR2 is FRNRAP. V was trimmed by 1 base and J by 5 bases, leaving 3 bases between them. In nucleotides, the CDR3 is TGTGCTAGTGGTTTGGCGAACGAGCAGTACTTC. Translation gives CASGLANEQYF.

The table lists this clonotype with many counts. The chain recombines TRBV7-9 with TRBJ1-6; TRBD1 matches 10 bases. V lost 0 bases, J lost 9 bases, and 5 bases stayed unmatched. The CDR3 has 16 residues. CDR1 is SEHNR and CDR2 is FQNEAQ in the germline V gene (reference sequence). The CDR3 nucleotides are TGTGCCAGCAGCTTAGCGACAGGGGGCGCAGGTTCACCCCTCCACTTT. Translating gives CASSLATGGAGSPLHF.

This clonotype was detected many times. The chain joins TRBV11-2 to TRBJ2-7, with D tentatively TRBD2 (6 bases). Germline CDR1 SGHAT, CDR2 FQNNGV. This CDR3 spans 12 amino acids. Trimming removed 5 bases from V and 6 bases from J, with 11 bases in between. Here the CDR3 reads CASSLTSPEQYF. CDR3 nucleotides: TGTGCCAGCAGCCTAACTAGCCCCGAGCAGTACTTC.

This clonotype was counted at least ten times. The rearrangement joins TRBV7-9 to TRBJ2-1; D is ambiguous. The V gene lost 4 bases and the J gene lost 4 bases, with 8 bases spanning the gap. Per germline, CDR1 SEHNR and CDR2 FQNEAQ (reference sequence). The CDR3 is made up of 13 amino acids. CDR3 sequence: CASSSDGYNEQFF. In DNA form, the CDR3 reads TGTGCCAGCAGCTCAGACGGGTACAATGAGCAGTTCTTC.

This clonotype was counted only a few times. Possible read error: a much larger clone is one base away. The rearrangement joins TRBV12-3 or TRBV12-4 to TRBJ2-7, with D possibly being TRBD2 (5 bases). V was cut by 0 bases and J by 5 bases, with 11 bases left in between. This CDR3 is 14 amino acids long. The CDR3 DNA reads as TGTGCCAGCAGTTTAGCCCCCCTAGCTGACGAGCAGTACTTC. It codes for CASSLAPLADEQYF.

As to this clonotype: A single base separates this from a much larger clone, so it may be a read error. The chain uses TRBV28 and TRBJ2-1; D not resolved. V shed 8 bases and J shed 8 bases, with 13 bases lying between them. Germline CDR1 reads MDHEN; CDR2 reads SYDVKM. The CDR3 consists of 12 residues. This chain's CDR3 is CASLPWAYEQFF. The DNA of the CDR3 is TGTGCCAGCTTACCCTGGGCGTATGAGCAGTTCTTC.

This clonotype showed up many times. In DNA, the CDR3 is TGCGCCAGCAGCTTGGGCCCAGCCATCTCCTACAATGAGCAGTTCTTC. Translated: CASSLGPAISYNEQFF. V gene TRBV5-1 combines with J gene TRBJ2-1; D call uncertain. This CDR3 has 16 residues. Per germline, CDR1 SGHRS and CDR2 YFSETQ. V was trimmed by 0 bases and J by 0 bases, leaving 10 bases between them. Full variable domain (outside the CDR3, taken from reference TRBV5-1 and TRBJ2-1): KAGVTQTPRYLIKTRGQQVTLSCSPISGHRSVSWYQQTPGQGLQFLFEYFSETQRNKGNFPGRFSGRQFSNSRSEMNVSTLELGDSALYLCASSLGPAISYNEQFFGPGTRLTVL.

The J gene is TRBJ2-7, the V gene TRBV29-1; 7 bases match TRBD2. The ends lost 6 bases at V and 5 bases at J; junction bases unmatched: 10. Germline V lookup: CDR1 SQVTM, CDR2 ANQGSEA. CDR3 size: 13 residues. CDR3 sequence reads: CSVDKSGKNEQYF. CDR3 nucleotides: TGCAGCGTCGACAAAAGCGGGAAGAACGAGCAGTACTTC.

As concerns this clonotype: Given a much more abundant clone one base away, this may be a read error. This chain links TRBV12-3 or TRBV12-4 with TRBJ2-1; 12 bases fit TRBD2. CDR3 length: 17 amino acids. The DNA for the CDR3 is TGTGCCACCAGTTTTGCCCTAGCGGGAGGGTCCTACAATGAGCAGTTCTTC. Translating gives CATSFALAGGSYNEQFF.